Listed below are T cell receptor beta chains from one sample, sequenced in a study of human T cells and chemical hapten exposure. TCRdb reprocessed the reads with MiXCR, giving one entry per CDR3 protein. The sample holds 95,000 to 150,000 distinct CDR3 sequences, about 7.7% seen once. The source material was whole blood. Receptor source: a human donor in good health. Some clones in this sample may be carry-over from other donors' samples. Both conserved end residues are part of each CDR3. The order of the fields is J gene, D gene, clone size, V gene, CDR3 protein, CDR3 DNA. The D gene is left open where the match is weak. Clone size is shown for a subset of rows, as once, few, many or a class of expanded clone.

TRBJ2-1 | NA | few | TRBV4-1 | CASSQVGHYSYNEQFF | TGCGCCAGCAGCCAGGTCGGACACTACTCCTACAATGAGCAGTTCTTC
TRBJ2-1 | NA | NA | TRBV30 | CAWSALLYNEQFF | TGTGCCTGGAGCGCCTTACTATACAATGAGCAGTTCTTC
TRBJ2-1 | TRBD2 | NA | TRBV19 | CASSIGRTSGSLSYNEQFF | TGTGCCAGTAGTATAGGACGGACTAGCGGGAGTCTGTCTTACAATGAGCAGTTCTTC
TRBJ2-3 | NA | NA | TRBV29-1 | CSVEIQFTDTQYF | TGCAGCGTTGAAATACAGTTTACAGATACGCAGTATTTT
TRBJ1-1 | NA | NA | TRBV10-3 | CATRNLVAEAFF | TGTGCCACCCGGAACTTGGTCGCTGAAGCTTTCTTT
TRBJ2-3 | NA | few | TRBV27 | CASSLFDWTSTDTQYF | TGTGCCAGCAGTTTATTCGACTGGACTAGCACAGATACGCAGTATTTT
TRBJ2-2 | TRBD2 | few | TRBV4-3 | CASSQDRGVGTTGELFF | TGCGCCAGCAGCCAAGATCGGGGGGTGGGGACCACCGGGGAGCTGTTTTTT
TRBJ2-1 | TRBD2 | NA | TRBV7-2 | CASSVWTGLADEQFF | TGTGCCAGCAGCGTATGGACGGGACTAGCGGATGAGCAGTTCTTC
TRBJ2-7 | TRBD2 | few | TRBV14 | CASSQDRLADSSYEQYF | TGTGCCAGCAGCCAAGATCGCCTAGCGGATAGCTCCTACGAGCAGTACTTC
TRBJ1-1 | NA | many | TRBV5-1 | CASRGSTGNTEAFF | TGCGCCAGCAGGGGGTCAACCGGGAACACTGAAGCTTTCTTT
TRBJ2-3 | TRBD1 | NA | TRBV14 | CASSQVGGTGTDTQYF | TGTGCCAGCAGCCAAGTGGGTGGGACAGGCACAGATACGCAGTATTTT
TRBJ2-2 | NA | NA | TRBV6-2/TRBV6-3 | CASKTETPTGELFF | TGTGCCAGCAAAACGGAGACACCCACCGGGGAGCTGTTTTTT
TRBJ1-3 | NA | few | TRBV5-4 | CASSLGTDSGNTIYF | TGTGCCAGCAGCTTGGGAACGGACTCTGGAAACACCATATATTTT
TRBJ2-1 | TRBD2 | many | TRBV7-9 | CASSQLLAGGRGEQFF | TGTGCCAGCAGTCAACTTCTAGCGGGGGGGCGGGGTGAGCAGTTCTTC
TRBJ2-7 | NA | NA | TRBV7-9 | CASSPPAGGHYEQYF | TGTGCCAGCAGCCCCCCGGCCGGAGGGCACTACGAGCAGTACTTC
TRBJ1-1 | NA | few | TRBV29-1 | CSVEHGTWGMSEAFF | TGCAGCGTCGAACATGGGACCTGGGGGATGAGTGAAGCTTTCTTT
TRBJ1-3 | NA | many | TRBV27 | CASSSQKNANSGNTIYF | TGTGCCAGCAGTTCCCAGAAGAACGCCAACTCTGGAAACACCATATATTTT
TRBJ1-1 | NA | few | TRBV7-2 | CASSSRGDPNTEAFF | TGTGCCAGCAGCTCCCGAGGGGATCCGAACACTGAAGCTTTCTTT
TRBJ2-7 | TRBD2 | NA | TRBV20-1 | CSASSSGAPIAYEQYF | TGCAGTGCTAGTTCTAGCGGGGCGCCTATCGCCTACGAGCAGTACTTC
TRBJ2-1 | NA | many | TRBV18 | CASSTRTESNEQFF | TGTGCCAGCTCAACCAGGACAGAAAGCAATGAGCAGTTCTTC
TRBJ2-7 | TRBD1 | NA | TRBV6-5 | CASSPPTGDHEQYF | TGTGCCAGCAGTCCCCCAACAGGGGATCACGAGCAGTACTTC
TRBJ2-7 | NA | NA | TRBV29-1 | CSALIGEYYEQYF | TGCAGCGCCCTTATCGGGGAGTACTACGAGCAGTACTTC
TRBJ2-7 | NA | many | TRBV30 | CAWSWTGTYEQYF | TGTGCCTGGAGTTGGACTGGGACCTACGAGCAGTACTTC
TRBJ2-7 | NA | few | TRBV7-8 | CASSLNRLEWYF | TGTGCCAGCAGCTTAAATCGACTGGAATGGTACTTC
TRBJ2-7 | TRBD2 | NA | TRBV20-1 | CSAPNVLAGKYEQYF | TGCAGTGCGCCTAATGTCCTAGCGGGCAAATACGAGCAGTACTTC
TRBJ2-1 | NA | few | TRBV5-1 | CASSLDNEQFF | TGCGCCAGCAGCTTGGACAATGAGCAGTTCTTC
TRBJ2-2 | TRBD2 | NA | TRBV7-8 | CASSLRRGGAVTGELFF | TGTGCCAGCAGCTTAAGACGGGGGGGTGCGGTCACCGGGGAGCTGTTTTTT